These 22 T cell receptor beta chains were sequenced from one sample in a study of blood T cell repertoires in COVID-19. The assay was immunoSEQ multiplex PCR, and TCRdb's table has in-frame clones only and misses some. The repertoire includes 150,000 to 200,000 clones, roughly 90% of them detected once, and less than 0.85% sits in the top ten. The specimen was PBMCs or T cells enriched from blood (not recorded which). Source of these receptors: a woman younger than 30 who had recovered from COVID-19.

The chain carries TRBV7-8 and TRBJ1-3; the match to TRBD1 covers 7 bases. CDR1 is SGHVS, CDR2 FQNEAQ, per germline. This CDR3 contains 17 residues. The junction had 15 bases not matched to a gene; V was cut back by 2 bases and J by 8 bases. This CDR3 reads CASSLPATTGPADTIYF. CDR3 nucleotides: TGTGCCAGCAGCTTACCCGCTACGACAGGGCCTGCTGACACCATATATTTT.

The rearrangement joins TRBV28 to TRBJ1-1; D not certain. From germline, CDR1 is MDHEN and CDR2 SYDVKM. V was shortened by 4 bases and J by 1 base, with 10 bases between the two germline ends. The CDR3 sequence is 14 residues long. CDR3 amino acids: CASSYGWRNTEAFF. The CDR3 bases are TGTGCCAGCAGTTACGGGTGGAGGAACACTGAAGCTTTCTTT.

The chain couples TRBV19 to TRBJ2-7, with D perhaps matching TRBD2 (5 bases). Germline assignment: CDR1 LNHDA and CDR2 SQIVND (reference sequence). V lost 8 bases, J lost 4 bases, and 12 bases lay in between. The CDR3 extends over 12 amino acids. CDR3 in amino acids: CASGRGHYEQYF. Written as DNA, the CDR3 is TGTGCCAGTGGCCGGGGTCATTACGAGCAGTACTTC. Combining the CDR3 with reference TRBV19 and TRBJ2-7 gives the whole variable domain DGGITQSPKYLFRKEGQNVTLSCEQNLNHDAMYWYRQDPGQGLRLIYYSQIVNDFQKGDIAEGYSVSREKKESFPLTVTSAQKNPTAFYLCASGRGHYEQYFGPGTRLTVT.

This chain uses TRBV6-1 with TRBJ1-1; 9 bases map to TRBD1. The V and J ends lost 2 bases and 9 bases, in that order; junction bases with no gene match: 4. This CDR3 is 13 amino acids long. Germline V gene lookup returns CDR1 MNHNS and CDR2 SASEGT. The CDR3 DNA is TGTGCCAGCAGTGAATGGGGACAGGGACAAGCTTTCTTT. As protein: CASSEWGQGQAFF.

The CDR3 spells CASSPTVTGGTGELFF. The CDR3 DNA sequence: TGTGCCAGCAGTCCAACCGTCACAGGGGGCACGGGGGAGCTGTTTTTT. This chain uses TRBV27 with TRBJ2-2, with 9 bases lining up with TRBD1. Germline loops: CDR1 MNHEY, CDR2 SMNVEV (reference sequence). Trimming at V came to 5 bases and at J to 8 bases, leaving 12 bases not matched to a gene. This CDR3 is 16 amino acids long.

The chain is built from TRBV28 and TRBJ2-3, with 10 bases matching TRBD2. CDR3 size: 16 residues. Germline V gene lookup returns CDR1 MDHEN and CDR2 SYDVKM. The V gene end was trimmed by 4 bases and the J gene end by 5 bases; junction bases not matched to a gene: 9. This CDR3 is CASSSPAGGPVDTQYF. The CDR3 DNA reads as TGTGCCAGCAGTTCCCCAGCGGGAGGGCCGGTAGATACGCAGTATTTT.

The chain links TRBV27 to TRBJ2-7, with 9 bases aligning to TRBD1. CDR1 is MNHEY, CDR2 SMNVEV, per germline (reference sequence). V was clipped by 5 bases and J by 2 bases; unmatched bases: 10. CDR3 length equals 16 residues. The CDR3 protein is CASSARPTGGTYEQYF. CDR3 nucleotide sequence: TGTGCCAGCAGTGCCCGTCCGACAGGGGGTACCTACGAGCAGTACTTC.

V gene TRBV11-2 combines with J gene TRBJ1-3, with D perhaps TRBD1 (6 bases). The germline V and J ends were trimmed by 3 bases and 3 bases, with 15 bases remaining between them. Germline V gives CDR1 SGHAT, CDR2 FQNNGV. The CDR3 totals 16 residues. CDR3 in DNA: TGTGCCAGCAGCTTCCGGGACACGCCGGGTGGAAACACCATATATTTT. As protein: CASSFRDTPGGNTIYF. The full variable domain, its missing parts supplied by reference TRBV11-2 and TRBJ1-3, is EAGVAQSPRYKIIEKRQSVAFWCNPISGHATLYWYQQILGQGPKLLIQFQNNGVVDDSQLPKDRFSAERLKGVDSTLKIQPAKLEDSAVYLCASSFRDTPGGNTIYFGEGSWLTVV.

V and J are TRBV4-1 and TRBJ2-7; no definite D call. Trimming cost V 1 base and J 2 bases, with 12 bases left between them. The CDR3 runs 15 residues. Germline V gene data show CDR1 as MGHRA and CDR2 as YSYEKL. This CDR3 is CASSQVDGEAYEQYF. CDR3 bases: TGCGCCAGCAGCCAAGTTGATGGAGAAGCCTACGAGCAGTACTTC.

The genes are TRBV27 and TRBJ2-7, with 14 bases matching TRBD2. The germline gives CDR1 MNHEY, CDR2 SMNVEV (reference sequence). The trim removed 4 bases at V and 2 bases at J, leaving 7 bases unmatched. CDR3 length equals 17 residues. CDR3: CASSYETSGRATYEQYF. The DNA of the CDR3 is TGTGCCAGCAGTTACGAGACTAGCGGGAGGGCAACCTACGAGCAGTACTTC.

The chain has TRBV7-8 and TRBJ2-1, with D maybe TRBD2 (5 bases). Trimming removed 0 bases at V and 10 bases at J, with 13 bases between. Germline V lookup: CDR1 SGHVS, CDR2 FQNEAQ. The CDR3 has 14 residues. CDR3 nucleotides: TGTGCCAGCAGCTTAGCGTCGGGGATGGGGGAGCAGTTCTTC. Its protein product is CASSLASGMGEQFF.

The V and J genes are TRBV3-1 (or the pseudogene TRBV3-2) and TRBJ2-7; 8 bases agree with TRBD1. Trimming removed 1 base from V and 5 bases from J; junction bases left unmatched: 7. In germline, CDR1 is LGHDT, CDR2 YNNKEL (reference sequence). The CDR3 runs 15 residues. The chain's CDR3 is CASSQVTGARDEQYF. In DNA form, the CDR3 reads TGTGCCAGCAGCCAAGTGACAGGGGCAAGGGACGAGCAGTACTTC.

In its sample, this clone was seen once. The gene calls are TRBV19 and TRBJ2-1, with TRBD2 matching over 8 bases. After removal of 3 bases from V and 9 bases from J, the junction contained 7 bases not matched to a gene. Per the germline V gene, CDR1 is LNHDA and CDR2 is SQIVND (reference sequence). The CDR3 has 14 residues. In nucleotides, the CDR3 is TGTGCCAGTAGTATGGTGGGACTAGTTGGTGAGCAGTTCTTC. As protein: CASSMVGLVGEQFF.

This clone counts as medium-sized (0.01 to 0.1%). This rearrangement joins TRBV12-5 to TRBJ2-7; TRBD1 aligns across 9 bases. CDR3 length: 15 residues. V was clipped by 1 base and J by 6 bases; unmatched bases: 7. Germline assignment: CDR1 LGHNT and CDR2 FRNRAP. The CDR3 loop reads CASGLAGTGLLEQYF. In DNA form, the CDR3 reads TGTGCTAGTGGTTTGGCCGGGACAGGGCTCCTCGAGCAGTACTTC.

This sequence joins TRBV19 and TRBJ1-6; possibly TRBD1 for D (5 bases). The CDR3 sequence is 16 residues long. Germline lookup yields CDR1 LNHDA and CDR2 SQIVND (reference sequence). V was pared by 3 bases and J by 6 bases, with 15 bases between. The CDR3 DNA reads TGTGCCAGTAGTATCCTCGGGACCGGGGGTAATTCACCCCTCCACTTT. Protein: CASSILGTGGNSPLHF. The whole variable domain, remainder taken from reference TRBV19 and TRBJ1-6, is DGGITQSPKYLFRKEGQNVTLSCEQNLNHDAMYWYRQDPGQGLRLIYYSQIVNDFQKGDIAEGYSVSREKKESFPLTVTSAQKNPTAFYLCASSILGTGGNSPLHFGNGTRLTVT.

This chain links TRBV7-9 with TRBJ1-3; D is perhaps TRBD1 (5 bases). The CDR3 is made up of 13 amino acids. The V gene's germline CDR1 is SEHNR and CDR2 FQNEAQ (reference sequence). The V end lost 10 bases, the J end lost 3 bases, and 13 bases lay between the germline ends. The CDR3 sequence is CATYDGGGNTIYF. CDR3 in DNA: TGTGCCACTTACGACGGGGGTGGAAACACCATATATTTT.

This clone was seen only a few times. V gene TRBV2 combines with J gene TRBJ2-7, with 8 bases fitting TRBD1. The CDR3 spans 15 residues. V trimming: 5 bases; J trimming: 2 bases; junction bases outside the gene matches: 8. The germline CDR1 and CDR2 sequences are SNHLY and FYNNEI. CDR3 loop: CASSPQGALPYEQYF. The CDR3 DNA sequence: TGTGCCAGCAGTCCCCAGGGGGCCCTACCCTACGAGCAGTACTTC.

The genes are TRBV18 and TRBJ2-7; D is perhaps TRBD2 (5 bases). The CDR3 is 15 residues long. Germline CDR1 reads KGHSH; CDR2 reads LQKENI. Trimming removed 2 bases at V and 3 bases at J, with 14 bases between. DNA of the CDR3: TGTGCCAGCTCACCAGGGCCCGGGGATGTCTACGAGCAGTACTTC. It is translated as CASSPGPGDVYEQYF.

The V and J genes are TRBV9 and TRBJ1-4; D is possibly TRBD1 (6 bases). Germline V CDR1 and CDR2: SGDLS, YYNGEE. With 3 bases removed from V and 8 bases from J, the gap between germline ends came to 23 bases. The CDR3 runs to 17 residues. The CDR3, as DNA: TGTGCCAGCAGCGGAGGCCTCGGGGTGGGGGCCGGGGAAAAACTGTTTTTT. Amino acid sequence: CASSGGLGVGAGEKLFF.

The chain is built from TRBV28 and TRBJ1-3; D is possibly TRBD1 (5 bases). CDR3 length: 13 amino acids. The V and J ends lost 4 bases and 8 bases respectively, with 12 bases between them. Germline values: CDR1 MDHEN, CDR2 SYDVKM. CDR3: CASSYGGGDTIYF. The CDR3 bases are TGTGCCAGCAGTTACGGTGGGGGGGACACCATATATTTT.

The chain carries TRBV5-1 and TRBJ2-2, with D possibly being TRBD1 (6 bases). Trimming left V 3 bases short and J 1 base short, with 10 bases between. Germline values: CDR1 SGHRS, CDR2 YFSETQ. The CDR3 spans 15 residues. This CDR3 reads CASSSSTGNTGELFF. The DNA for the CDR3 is TGCGCCAGCAGCTCATCGACAGGGAACACCGGGGAGCTGTTTTTT.

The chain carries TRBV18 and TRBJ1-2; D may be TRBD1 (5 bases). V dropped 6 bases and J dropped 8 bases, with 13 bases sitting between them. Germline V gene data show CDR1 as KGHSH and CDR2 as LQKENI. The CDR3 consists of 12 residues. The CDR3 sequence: CASSPGGEGYTF. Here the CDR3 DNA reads TGTGCCAGCTCGCCCGGGGGAGAGGGCTACACCTTC.